This TCR beta chain was documented in a study of human T cells and chemical hapten exposure. Broader study findings: Sensitizing with DPC caused no change in TCRs above 1 in 1000 frequency.

Time point denoted: healthy volunteer bleed at 2 weeks. Whole blood that had not been fractionated was the source of extracted total RNA. The CDR3 is 14 residues long. Trimming took 0 bases from V and 2 from J, leaving 7 bases between them. Germline V gene lookup returns CDR1 SGHRS and CDR2 YFSETQ. As for this clonotype: Its target is not known. A read error may be the cause here, since a much bigger clone is one base away.

Individual cDNA molecules had unique molecular identifiers attached to them by the library. In the source study's methods: Per sample, the median was around 100,000 TCRs, with values from approximately 25,000 to 650,000. TCRdb recomputed calls from the RACE reads with MiXCR, one row per CDR3 protein. The V and J calls shown here were made by TCRdb, not taken from the authors' results. Of about 93,000 distinct CDR3 sequences in the sample, about 10% were seen once. Specimen: whole blood. The V call is TRBV5-1, the J call TRBJ2-3, with D hard to call. The sequence was obtained from a female donor in good health. Some clones in this sample may be carry-over from other donors' samples. This CDR3 is CASSLGPNTDTQYF. The CDR3 coding sequence is TGCGCCAGCAGCTTGGGGCCGAACACAGATACGCAGTATTTT. Looking up the rest from reference TRBV5-1 and TRBJ2-3 gives the full variable domain: KAGVTQTPRYLIKTRGQQVTLSCSPISGHRSVSWYQQTPGQGLQFLFEYFSETQRNKGNFPGRFSGRQFSNSRSEMNVSTLELGDSALYLCASSLGPNTDTQYFGPGTRLTVL.